This is a list of T cell receptor beta chains from one sample in a study of shared clonotypes between healthy human individuals. Sequencing used immunoSEQ multiplex PCR; TCRdb keeps in-frame clones, though not all of them. The table has about 820,000 clones, nearly 95% seen once; the top ten hold more than 20%. Sequencing was performed on naive CD8+ T cells sorted from blood. The source is a man younger than 45 in good health. Each CDR3 is given with its conserved first and last residue.

v_call cdr3_aa
TRBV6-5 CASSLVLAGGNEQFF
TRBV28 CASSRRQGAEYEQYF
TRBV11-2 CASTQGVNEQFF
TRBV5-4 CASSLDVMGGINEKLFF
TRBV7-2 CASSFSPSGYEQYF
TRBV7-9 CASSSGTRPYEQYF
TRBV27 CASSIRTGFIYEQYF
TRBV9 CASSVGGPSYEQYF
TRBV6-1 CATGAGAYEQYF
TRBV7-9 CASSWSRDRGLETQYF
TRBV15 CATSRAMWQSNEKLFF
TRBV10-1 CASSRTPSYNEQFF
TRBV5-4 CASSSPQTSFYNEQFF
TRBV4-1 CASSQGGNEQFF
TRBV4-1 CASSHWGQGKIF
TRBV10-2 CASSPRLAGTYEQYF
TRBV15 CATSRTGGPYEQYF
TRBV11-2 CASSFFPTSDNEQFF
TRBV4-1 CASSQVVARSYNEQFF
TRBV2 CASSRAETSNQPQHF
TRBV25-1 CASSTLNGNLQNEQFF
TRBV2 CASSDGPPGFNQPQHF
TRBV7-9 CASNPAGGKADTQYF
TRBV10-3 CAISLAGAADTQYF
TRBV2 CASKWSAGVNEQFF
TRBV27 CASSLRDTTYEQYF
TRBV27 CASRPSDLFRDLQETQYF
TRBV11-3 CASSSGKIEAFF
TRBV7-7 CASSLGSGDYEQFF
TRBV4-3 CASSQDHLGLTGEVPVSYEQYF
TRBV7-9 CASGTAGSSFNGYTF
TRBV7-9 CASRTGISTDTQYF
TRBV7-9 CASSLADEQYF
TRBV2 CASIQGGVANEKLFF
TRBV29-1 CSVEVAGLVSYGYTF
TRBV30 CAWARQDSSYNEQFF
TRBV29-1 CSAEAGTGVGQYF
TRBV5-1 CASSSDPTTSQETQYF
TRBV7-2 CASSPSADTQYF
TRBV6-4 CASSPGTSAPDTQYF